The rows below give T cell receptor beta chains drawn from one sample of a study of post-analysis software for immune sequencing data. TCRdb used MiXCR to reprocess the PCR reads, holding one entry per CDR3 protein. The sample lists hundreds of thousands of distinct CDR3 sequences; around 64% were seen once. Sequenced material: blood. The receptors shown here come from a girl aged 2-9 years with multiple sclerosis. Both conserved end residues are part of each CDR3. A D gene is named only where the DNA matches it firmly.

CDR3nt: TGCAGCGTGCTAGCGGGGGTCAATGAGCAGTTCTTC
CDR3aa: CSVLAGVNEQFF
v_gene: TRBV29-1
j_gene: TRBJ2-1
d_gene: TRBD2

CDR3nt: TGTGCCAGCAGTTCCGCACGGACAGGATATGGCTACACCTTC
CDR3aa: CASSSARTGYGYTF
v_gene: TRBV12-3/TRBV12-4
j_gene: TRBJ1-2
d_gene: TRBD1

CDR3nt: TGTGCCAGCAGTTGGGGAGGGGGGGTAAATACGCAGTATTTT
CDR3aa: CASSWGGGVNTQYF
v_gene: TRBV12-3/TRBV12-4
j_gene: TRBJ2-3
d_gene: NA

CDR3nt: TGTGCCAGCAGTGAAGGGCCGGGGGGCTACACCTTC
CDR3aa: CASSEGPGGYTF
v_gene: TRBV25-1
j_gene: TRBJ1-2
d_gene: NA

CDR3nt: TGTGCCAGCAGCCGTACAGGGTCCCATGAAAAACTGTTTTTT
CDR3aa: CASSRTGSHEKLFF
v_gene: TRBV7-6
j_gene: TRBJ1-4
d_gene: NA

CDR3nt: TGCGCCAGCAGCTACAAGGGACGGGTGAACACTGAAGCTTTCTTT
CDR3aa: CASSYKGRVNTEAFF
v_gene: TRBV5-1
j_gene: TRBJ1-1
d_gene: NA

CDR3nt: TGCAGTGCTAGAGAGGGGACAGCACTAAAAGAGACCCAGTACTTC
CDR3aa: CSAREGTALKETQYF
v_gene: TRBV20-1
j_gene: TRBJ2-5
d_gene: TRBD1

CDR3nt: TGTGCCAGCAGCTCAAGATTCACAGATACGCAGTATTTT
CDR3aa: CASSSRFTDTQYF
v_gene: TRBV27
j_gene: TRBJ2-3
d_gene: NA

CDR3nt: TGTGCCACCAGTGATCCAGGGGAGTTGGAGACCCAGTACTTC
CDR3aa: CATSDPGELETQYF
v_gene: TRBV24-1
j_gene: TRBJ2-5
d_gene: NA

CDR3nt: TGCAGCGTTGAAGACACGATCTATGGCTACACCTTC
CDR3aa: CSVEDTIYGYTF
v_gene: TRBV29-1
j_gene: TRBJ1-2
d_gene: NA

CDR3nt: TGTGCCAGCAGTCAGACAGGGGGCGTTTCAGAGACCCAGTACTTC
CDR3aa: CASSQTGGVSETQYF
v_gene: TRBV6-5
j_gene: TRBJ2-5
d_gene: TRBD1

CDR3nt: TGCGCCAGCAGCCAAGGGATTCTCTGGGGGGAAGAGACCCAGTACTTC
CDR3aa: CASSQGILWGEETQYF
v_gene: TRBV4-3
j_gene: TRBJ2-5
d_gene: NA

CDR3nt: TGCGCCAGCAGCCAAGTAGAACGCGGGGAGCAGTTCTTC
CDR3aa: CASSQVERGEQFF
v_gene: TRBV4-3
j_gene: TRBJ2-1
d_gene: NA

CDR3nt: TGTGCCAGCAGGGACAACTACAATGAGCAGTACTTC
CDR3aa: CASRDNYNEQYF
v_gene: TRBV2
j_gene: TRBJ2-7
d_gene: NA

CDR3nt: TGTGCCAGCACCAGGACAGGGACCTACGAGCAGTACTTC
CDR3aa: CASTRTGTYEQYF
v_gene: TRBV7-9
j_gene: TRBJ2-7
d_gene: TRBD1